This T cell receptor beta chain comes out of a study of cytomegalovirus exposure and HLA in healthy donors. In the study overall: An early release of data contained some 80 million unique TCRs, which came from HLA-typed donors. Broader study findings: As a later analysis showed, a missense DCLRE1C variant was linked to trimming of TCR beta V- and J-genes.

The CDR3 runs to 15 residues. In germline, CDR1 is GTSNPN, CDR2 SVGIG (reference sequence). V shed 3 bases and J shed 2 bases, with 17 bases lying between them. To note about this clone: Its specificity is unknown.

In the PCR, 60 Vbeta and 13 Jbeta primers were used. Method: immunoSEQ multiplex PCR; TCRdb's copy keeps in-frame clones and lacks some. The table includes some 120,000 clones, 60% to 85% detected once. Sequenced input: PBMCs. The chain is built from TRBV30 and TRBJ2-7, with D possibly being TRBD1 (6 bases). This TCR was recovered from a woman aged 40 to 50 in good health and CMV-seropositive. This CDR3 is CAWRDPGTLAYEQYF. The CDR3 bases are TGTGCCTGGAGAGACCCCGGGACACTAGCCTACGAGCAGTACTTC. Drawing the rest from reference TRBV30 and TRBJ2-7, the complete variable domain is SQTIHQWPATLVQPVGSPLSLECTVEGTSNPNLYWYRQAAGRGLQLLFYSVGIGQISSEVPQNLSASRPQDRQFILSSKKLLLSDSGFYLCAWRDPGTLAYEQYFGPGTRLTVT.